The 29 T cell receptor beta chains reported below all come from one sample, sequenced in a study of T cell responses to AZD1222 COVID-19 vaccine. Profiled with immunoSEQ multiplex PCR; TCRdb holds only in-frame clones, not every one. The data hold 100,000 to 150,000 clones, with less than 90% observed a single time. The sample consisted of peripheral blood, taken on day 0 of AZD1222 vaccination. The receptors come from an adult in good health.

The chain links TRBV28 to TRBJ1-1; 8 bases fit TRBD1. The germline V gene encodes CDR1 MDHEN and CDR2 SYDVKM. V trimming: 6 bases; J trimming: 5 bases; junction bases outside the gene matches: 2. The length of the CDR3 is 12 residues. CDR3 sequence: CASRQGVTEAFF. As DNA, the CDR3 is TGTGCCAGCAGACAGGGGGTTACTGAAGCTTTCTTT.

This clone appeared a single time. The DNA for the CDR3 is TGTGCCAGCAGCCCAACCCCGGACAGGTTGTCCTACGAGCAGTACTTC. This translates into CASSPTPDRLSYEQYF. The chain has TRBV7-8 and TRBJ2-7, with 7 bases aligning to TRBD1. Looked up from germline, CDR1 is SGHVS and CDR2 is FQNEAQ. This CDR3 is built from 16 residues. With 5 bases clipped from V and 1 base from J, the junction kept 11 bases outside the gene matches.

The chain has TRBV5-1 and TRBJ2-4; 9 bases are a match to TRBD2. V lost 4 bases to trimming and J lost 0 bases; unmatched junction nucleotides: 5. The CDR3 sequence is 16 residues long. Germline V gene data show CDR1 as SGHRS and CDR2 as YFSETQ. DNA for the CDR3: TGCGCCAGCAGCCTCACTAGCGGGTTAGCCAAAAACATTCAGTACTTC. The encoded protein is CASSLTSGLAKNIQYF.

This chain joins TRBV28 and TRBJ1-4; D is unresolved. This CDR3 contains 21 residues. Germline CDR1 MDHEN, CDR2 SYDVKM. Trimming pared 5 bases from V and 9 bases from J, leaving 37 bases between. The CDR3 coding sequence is TGTGCCAGCAGTCCCCTTGGAGGTCACGACTTCGCGGGGAACGAAGGGAAAAAACTGTTTTTT. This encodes CASSPLGGHDFAGNEGKKLFF.

In DNA, the CDR3 is TGTGCCAGCAGTTTAGGGCTAGACAGTACCTACGAGCAGTACTTC. As protein: CASSLGLDSTYEQYF. The rearrangement links TRBV28 to TRBJ2-7; D is possibly TRBD1 (5 bases). The germline V gene encodes CDR1 MDHEN and CDR2 SYDVKM. Trimming shortened V by 2 bases and J by 2 bases, and 13 bases separated the two germline ends. The length of the CDR3 is 15 residues.

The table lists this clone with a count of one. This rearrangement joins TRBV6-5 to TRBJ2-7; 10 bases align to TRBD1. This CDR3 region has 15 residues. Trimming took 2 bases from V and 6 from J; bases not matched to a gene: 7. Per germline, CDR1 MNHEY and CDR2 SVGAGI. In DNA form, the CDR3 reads TGTGCCAGCAGTTACAACCGGGACAGGGGCCTCGAGCAGTACTTC. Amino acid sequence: CASSYNRDRGLEQYF.

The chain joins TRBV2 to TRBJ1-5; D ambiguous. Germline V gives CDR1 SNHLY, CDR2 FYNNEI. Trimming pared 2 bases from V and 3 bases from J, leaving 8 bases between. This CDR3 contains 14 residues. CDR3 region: CASSETPNNQPQHF. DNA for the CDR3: TGTGCCAGCAGTGAAACACCTAACAATCAGCCCCAGCATTTT.

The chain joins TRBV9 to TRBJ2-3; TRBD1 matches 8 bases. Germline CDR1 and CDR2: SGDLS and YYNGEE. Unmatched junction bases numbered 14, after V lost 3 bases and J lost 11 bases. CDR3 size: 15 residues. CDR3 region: CASSEWGKVGTGQYF. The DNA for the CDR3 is TGTGCCAGCAGCGAATGGGGGAAAGTAGGGACAGGGCAGTATTTT.

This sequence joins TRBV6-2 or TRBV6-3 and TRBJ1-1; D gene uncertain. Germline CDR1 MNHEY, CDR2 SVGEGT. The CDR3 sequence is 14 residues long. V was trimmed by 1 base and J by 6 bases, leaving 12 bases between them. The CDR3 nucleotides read TGTGCCAGCAGTTACTGGGGAGGGTCCGCTGAAGCTTTCTTT. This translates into CASSYWGGSAEAFF.

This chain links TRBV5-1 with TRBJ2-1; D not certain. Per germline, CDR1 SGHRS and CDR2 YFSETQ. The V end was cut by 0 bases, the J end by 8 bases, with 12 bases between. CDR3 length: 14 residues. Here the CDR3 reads CASSLALPIDEQFF. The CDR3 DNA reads TGCGCCAGCAGCTTGGCCTTGCCTATCGATGAGCAGTTCTTC.

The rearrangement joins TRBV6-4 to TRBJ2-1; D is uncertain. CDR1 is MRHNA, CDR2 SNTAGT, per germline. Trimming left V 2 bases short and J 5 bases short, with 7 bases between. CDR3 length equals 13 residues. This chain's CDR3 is CASSDPPDNEQFF. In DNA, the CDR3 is TGTGCCAGCAGTGACCCTCCGGACAATGAGCAGTTCTTC.

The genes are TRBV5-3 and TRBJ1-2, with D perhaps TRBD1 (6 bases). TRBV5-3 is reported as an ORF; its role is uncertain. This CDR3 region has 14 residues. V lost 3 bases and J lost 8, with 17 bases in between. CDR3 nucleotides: TGTGCCAGAAGCTCTAAAACAGGGCTAGGGGGCTACACCTTC. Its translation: CARSSKTGLGGYTF.

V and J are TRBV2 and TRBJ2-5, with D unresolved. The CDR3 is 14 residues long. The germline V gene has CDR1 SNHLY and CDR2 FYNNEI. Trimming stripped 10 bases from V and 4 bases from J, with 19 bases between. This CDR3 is CATPIPVGSETQYF. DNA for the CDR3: TGTGCCACACCAATACCCGTGGGGTCAGAGACCCAGTACTTC. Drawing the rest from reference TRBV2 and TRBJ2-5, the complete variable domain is EPEVTQTPSHQVTQMGQEVILRCVPISNHLYFYWYRQILGQKVEFLVSFYNNEISEKSEIFDDQFSVERPDGSNFTLKIRSTKLEDSAMYFCATPIPVGSETQYFGPGTRLLVL.

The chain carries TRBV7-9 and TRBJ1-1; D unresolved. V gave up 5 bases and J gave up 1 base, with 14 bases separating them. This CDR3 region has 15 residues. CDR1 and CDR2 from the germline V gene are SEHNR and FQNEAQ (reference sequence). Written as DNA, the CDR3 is TGTGCCAGCAGCCCTAAATCCTCTGGGAACACTGAAGCTTTCTTT. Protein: CASSPKSSGNTEAFF.

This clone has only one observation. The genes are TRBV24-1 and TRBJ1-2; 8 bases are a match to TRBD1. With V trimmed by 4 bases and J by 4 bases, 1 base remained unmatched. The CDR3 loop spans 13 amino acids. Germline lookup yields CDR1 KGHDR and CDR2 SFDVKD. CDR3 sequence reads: CATSEGTGYGYTF. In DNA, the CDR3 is TGTGCCACCAGTGAGGGGACAGGCTATGGCTACACCTTC.

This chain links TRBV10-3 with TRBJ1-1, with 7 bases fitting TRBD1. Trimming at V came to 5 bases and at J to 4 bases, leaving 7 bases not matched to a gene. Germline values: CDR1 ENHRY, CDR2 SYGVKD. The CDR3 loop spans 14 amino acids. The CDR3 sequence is CAISLTGAGTEAFF. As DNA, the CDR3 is TGTGCCATCAGTTTAACAGGGGCAGGCACTGAAGCTTTCTTT.

The CDR3: CSVDPARNTEAFF. The CDR3 nucleotides read TGCAGCGTTGATCCCGCCCGGAACACTGAAGCTTTCTTT. The chain has TRBV29-1 and TRBJ1-1; D not certain. Germline V lookup: CDR1 SQVTM, CDR2 ANQGSEA. The CDR3 covers 13 residues. V lost 3 bases to trimming and J lost 1 base, with 9 bases between them.

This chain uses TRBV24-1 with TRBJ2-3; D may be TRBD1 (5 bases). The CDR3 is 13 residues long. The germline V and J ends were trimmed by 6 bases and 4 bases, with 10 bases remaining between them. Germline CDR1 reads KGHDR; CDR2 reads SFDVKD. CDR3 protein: CATSFRVADTQYF. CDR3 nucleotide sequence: TGTGCCACCAGTTTCAGGGTTGCAGATACGCAGTATTTT.

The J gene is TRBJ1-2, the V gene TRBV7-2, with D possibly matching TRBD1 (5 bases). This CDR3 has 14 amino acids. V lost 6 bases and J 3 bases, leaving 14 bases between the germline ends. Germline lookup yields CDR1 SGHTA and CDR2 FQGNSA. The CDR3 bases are TGTGCCAGCAGTCAACCCGGGGGACACTATGGCTACACCTTC. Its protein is CASSQPGGHYGYTF.

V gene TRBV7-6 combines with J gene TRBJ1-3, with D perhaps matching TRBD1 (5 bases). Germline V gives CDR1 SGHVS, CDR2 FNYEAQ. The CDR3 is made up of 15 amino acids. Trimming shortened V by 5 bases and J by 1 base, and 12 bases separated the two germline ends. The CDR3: CASSPGTFSGNTIYF. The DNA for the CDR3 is TGTGCCAGCAGCCCCGGGACTTTTTCTGGAAACACCATATATTTT.

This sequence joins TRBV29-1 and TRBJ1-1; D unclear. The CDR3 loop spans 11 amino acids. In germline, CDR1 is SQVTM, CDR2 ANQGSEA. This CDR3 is CTFSSNTEAFF. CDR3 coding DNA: TGCACCTTTTCCTCTAACACTGAAGCTTTCTTT.

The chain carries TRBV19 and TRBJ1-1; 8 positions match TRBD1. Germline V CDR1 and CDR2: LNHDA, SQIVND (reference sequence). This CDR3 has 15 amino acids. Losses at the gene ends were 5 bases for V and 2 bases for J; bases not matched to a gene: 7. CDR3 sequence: CASSPRTGSNTEAFF. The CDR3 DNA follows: TGTGCCAGTAGTCCTCGGACAGGGAGCAACACTGAAGCTTTCTTT.

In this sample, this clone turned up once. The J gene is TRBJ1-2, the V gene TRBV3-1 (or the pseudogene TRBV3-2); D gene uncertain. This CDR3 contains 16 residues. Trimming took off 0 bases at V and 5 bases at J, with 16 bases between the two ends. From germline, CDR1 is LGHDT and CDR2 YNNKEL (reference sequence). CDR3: CASSQERGRGMYGYTF. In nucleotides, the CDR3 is TGTGCCAGCAGCCAAGAGCGGGGTCGAGGCATGTATGGCTACACCTTC.

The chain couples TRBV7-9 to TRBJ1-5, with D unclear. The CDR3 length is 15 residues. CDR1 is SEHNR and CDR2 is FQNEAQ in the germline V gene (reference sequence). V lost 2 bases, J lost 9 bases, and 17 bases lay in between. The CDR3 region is CASSLIMGCPGPQHF. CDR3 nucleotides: TGTGCCAGCAGCTTAATAATGGGTTGCCCGGGGCCCCAGCATTTT.

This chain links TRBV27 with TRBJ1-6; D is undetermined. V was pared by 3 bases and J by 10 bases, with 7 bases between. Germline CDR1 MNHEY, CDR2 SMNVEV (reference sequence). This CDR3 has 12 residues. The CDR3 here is CASSLVGSPLHF. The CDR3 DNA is TGTGCCAGCAGTTTGGTAGGGTCACCCCTCCACTTT.

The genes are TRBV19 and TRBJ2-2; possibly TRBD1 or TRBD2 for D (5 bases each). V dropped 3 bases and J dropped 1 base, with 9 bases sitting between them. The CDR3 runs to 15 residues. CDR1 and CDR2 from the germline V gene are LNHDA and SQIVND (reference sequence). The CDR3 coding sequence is TGTGCCAGTAGTATCGGGACGGGGAACACCGGGGAGCTGTTTTTT. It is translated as CASSIGTGNTGELFF.

CDR3 protein: CASSYSGHSNQPQHF. The CDR3 region has the DNA TGTGCCAGCAGTTACTCCGGGCACAGCAATCAGCCCCAGCATTTT. The rearrangement links TRBV6-2 or TRBV6-3 to TRBJ1-5; D gene uncertain. Germline CDR1 and CDR2: MNHEY and SVGEGT. With 0 bases removed from V and 1 base from J, the gap between germline ends came to 7 bases. CDR3 length: 15 residues.

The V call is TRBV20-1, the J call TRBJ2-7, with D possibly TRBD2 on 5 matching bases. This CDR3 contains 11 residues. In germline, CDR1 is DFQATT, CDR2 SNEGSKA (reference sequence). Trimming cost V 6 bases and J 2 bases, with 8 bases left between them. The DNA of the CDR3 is TGCAGTGCCCCTAGCCCCTACGAGCAGTACTTC. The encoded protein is CSAPSPYEQYF.

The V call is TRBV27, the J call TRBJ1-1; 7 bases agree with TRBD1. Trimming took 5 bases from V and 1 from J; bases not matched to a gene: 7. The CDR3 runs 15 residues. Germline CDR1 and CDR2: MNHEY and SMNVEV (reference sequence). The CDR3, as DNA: TGTGCCAGCAGTACCGGGACAGCGCCGAACACTGAAGCTTTCTTT. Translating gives CASSTGTAPNTEAFF.